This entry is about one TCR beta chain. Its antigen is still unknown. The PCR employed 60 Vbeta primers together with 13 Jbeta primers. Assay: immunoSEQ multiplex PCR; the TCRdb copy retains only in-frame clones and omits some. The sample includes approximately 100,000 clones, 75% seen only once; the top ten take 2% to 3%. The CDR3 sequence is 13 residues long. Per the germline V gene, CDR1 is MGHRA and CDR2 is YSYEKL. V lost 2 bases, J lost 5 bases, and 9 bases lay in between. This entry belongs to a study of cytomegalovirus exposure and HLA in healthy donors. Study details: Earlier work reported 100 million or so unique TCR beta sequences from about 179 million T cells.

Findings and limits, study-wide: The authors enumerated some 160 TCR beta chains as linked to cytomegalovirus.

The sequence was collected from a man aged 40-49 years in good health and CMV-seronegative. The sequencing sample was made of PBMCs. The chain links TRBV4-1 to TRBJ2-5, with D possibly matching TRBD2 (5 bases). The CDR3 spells CASSQHGVETQYF. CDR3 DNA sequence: TGCGCCAGCAGCCAACACGGGGTGGAGACCCAGTACTTC.